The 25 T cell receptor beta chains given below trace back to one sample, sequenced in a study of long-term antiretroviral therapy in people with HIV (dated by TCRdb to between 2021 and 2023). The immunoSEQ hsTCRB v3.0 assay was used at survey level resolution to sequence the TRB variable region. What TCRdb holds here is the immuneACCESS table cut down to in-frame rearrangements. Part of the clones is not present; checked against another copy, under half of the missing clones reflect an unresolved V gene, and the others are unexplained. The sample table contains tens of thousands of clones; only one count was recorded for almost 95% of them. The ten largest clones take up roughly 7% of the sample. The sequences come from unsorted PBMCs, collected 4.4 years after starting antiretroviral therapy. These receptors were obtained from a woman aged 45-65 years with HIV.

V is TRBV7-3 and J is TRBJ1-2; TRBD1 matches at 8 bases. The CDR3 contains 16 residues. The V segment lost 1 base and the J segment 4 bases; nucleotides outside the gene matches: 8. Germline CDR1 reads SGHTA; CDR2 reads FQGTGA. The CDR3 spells CASSLMGQVFIYGYTF. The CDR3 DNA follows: TGTGCCAGCAGCTTAATGGGACAGGTTTTCATCTATGGCTACACCTTC.

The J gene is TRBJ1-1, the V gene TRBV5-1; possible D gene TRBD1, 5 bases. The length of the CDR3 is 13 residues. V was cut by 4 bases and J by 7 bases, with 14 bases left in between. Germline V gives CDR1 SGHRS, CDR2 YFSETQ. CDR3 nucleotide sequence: TGCGCCAGCAGCCCACAGGTTGGGGGTGAAGCTTTCTTT. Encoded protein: CASSPQVGGEAFF.

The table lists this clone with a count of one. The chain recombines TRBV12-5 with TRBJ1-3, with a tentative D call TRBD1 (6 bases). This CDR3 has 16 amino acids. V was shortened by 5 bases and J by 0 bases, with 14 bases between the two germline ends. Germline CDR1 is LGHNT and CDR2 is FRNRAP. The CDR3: CASGRRQESSGNTIYF. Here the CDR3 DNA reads TGTGCTAGTGGTCGACGACAGGAGAGCTCTGGAAACACCATATATTTT. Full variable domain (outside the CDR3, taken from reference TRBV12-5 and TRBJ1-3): DARVTQTPRHKVTEMGQEVTMRCQPILGHNTVFWYRQTMMQGLELLAYFRNRAPLDDSGMPKDRFSAEMPDATLATLKIQPSEPRDSAVYFCASGRRQESSGNTIYFGEGSWLTVV.

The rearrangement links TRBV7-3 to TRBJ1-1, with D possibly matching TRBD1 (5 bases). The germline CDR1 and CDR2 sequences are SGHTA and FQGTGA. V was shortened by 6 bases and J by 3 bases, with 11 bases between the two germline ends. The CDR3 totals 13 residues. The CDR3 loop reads CASRAGRDTEAFF. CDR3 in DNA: TGTGCCAGCAGGGCAGGGAGAGACACTGAAGCTTTCTTT.

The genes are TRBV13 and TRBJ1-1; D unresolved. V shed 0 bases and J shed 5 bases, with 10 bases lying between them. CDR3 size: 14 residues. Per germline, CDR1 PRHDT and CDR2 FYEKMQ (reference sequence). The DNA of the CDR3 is TGTGCCAGCAGCTTAGGCGGACCTGGGACTGAAGCTTTCTTT. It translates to CASSLGGPGTEAFF.

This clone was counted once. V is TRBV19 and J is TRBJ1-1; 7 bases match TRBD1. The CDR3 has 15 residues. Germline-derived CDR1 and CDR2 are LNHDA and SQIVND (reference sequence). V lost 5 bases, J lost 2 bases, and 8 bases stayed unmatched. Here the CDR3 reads CASSFPGQRNTEAFF. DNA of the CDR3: TGTGCCAGTAGTTTCCCGGGACAGAGAAACACTGAAGCTTTCTTT.

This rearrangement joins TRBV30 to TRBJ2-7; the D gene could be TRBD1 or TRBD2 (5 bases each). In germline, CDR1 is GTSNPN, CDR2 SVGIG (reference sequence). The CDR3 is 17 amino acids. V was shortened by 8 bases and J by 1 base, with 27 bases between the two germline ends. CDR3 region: CAQGEGWRTGGSYEQYF. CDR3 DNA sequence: TGTGCCCAGGGAGAAGGGTGGAGAACTGGGGGTTCCTACGAGCAGTACTTC.

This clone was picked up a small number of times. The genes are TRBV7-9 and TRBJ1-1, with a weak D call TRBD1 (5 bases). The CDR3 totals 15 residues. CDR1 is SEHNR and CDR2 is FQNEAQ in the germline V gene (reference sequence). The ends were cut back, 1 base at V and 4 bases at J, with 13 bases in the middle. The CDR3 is CASSLGGIGITEAFF. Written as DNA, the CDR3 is TGTGCCAGCAGCTTAGGGGGGATCGGGATCACTGAAGCTTTCTTT.

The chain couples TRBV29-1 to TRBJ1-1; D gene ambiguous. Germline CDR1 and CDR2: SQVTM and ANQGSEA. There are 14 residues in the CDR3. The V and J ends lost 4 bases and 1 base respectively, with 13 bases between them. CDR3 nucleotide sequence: TGCAGCGTTGTGGCAGAACCCTCGAACACTGAAGCTTTCTTT. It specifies CSVVAEPSNTEAFF.

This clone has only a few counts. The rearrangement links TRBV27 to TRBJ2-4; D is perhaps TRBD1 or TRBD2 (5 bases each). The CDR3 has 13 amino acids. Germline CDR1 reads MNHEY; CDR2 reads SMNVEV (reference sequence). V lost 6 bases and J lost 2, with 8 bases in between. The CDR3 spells CASSPGPKNIQYF. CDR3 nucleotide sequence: TGTGCCAGCAGCCCGGGACCCAAAAACATTCAGTACTTC.

CDR3 sequence: CASSEGLGPTDTQYF. CDR3 nucleotide sequence: TGTGCCAGCAGCGAGGGACTAGGGCCCACAGATACGCAGTATTTT. The gene calls are TRBV9 and TRBJ2-3, with TRBD2 matching 8 bases. Trimming cost V 3 bases and J 2 bases; bases outside gene matches: 5. This CDR3 has 15 amino acids. Per the germline V gene, CDR1 is SGDLS and CDR2 is YYNGEE.

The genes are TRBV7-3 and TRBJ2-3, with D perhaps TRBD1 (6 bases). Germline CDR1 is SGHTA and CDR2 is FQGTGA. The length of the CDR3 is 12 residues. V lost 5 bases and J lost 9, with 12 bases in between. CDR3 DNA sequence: TGTGCCAGCAGCGCACCACAGGGAACGCAGTATTTT. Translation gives CASSAPQGTQYF.

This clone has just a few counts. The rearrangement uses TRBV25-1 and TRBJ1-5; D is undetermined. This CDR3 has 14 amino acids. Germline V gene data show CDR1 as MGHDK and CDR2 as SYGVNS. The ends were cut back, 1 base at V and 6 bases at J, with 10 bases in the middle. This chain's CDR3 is CASSEFEVGQPQHF. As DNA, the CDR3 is TGTGCCAGCAGTGAATTCGAGGTCGGTCAGCCCCAGCATTTT. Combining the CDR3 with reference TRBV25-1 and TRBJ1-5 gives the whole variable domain EADIYQTPRYLVIGTGKKITLECSQTMGHDKMYWYQQDPGMELHLIHYSYGVNSTEKGDLSSESTVSRIRTEHFPLTLESARPSHTSQYLCASSEFEVGQPQHFGDGTRLSIL.

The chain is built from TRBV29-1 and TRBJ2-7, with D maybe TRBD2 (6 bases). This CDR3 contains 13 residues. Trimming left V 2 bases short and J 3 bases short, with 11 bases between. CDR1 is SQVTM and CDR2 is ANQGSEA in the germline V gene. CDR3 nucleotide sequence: TGCAGCGTTGAATCGGGACTGTACTACGAGCAGTACTTC. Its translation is CSVESGLYYEQYF.

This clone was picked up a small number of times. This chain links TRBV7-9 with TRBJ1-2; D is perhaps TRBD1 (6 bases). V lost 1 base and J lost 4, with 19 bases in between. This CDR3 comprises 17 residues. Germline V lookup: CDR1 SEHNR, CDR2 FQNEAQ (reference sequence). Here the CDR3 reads CASSLGNPPGASYGYTF. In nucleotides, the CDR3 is TGTGCCAGCAGCTTAGGGAACCCCCCGGGGGCTAGCTATGGCTACACCTTC.

In DNA, the CDR3 is TGTGCCAGTAGTACCGACAGAGGGGGGGACACAGATACGCAGTATTTT. Translating it yields CASSTDRGGDTDTQYF. V and J are TRBV19 and TRBJ2-3; weak D call: TRBD2 (7 bases). From germline, CDR1 is LNHDA and CDR2 SQIVND (reference sequence). Trimming pared 4 bases from V and 2 bases from J, leaving 16 bases between. The CDR3 totals 16 residues.

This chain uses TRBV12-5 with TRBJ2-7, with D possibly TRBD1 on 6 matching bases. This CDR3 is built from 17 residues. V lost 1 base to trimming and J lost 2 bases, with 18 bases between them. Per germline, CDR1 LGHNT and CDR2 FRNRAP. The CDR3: CASGLATTGMDTYEQYF. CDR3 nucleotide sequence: TGTGCTAGTGGTTTGGCAACCACAGGGATGGATACCTACGAGCAGTACTTC.

CDR3 residues: CASGLVREPGTGTYEQYF. CDR3 nucleotide sequence: TGTGCTAGTGGTTTGGTGAGGGAACCCGGGACAGGTACCTACGAGCAGTACTTC. The gene calls are TRBV12-5 and TRBJ2-7; TRBD1 matches 8 bases. V gave up 0 bases and J gave up 2 bases; unmatched junction bases: 12. Germline loops: CDR1 LGHNT, CDR2 FRNRAP. CDR3 size: 18 residues.

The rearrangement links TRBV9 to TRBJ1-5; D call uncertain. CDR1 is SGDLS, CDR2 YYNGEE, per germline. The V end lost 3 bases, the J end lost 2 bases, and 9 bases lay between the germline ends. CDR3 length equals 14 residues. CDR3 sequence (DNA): TGTGCCAGCAGCGATGGCGCAGGCAATCAGCCCCAGCATTTT. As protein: CASSDGAGNQPQHF.

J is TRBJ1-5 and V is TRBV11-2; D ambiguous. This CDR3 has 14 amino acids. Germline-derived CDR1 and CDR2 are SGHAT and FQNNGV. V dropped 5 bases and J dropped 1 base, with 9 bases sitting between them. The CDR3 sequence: CASSPGRSNQPQHF. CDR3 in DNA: TGTGCCAGCAGCCCCGGACGGAGCAATCAGCCCCAGCATTTT. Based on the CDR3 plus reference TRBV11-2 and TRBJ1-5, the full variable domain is EAGVAQSPRYKIIEKRQSVAFWCNPISGHATLYWYQQILGQGPKLLIQFQNNGVVDDSQLPKDRFSAERLKGVDSTLKIQPAKLEDSAVYLCASSPGRSNQPQHFGDGTRLSIL.

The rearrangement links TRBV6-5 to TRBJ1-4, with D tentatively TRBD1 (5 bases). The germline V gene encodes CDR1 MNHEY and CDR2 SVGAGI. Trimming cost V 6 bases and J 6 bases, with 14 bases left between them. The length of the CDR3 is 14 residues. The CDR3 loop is CASSRGRTYEKLFF. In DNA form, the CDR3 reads TGTGCCAGCAGCCGGGGACGGACATATGAAAAACTGTTTTTT.

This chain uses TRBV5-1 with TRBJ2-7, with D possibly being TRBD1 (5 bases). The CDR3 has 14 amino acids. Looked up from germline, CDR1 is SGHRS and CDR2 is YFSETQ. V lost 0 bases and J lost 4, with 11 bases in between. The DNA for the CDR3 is TGCGCCAGCAGCTTGGAGGCAGGGTCTTACGAGCAGTACTTC. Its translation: CASSLEAGSYEQYF.

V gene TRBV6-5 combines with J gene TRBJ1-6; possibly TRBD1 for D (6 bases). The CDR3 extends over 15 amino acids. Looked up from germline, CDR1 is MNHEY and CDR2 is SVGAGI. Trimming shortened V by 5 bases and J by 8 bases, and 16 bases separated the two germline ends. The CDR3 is CASSPSGGSDSPLHF. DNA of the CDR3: TGTGCCAGCAGTCCTTCTGGGGGCTCGGATTCACCCCTCCACTTT.

The CDR3 sequence is CASSLDIGAKQYF. The CDR3 coding sequence is TGTGCCAGCAGTTTAGACATCGGGGCGAAGCAGTACTTC. The chain carries TRBV27 and TRBJ2-7; D may be TRBD1 or TRBD2 (5 bases each). The CDR3 covers 13 residues. In germline, CDR1 is MNHEY, CDR2 SMNVEV (reference sequence). Trimming took 2 bases from V and 8 from J, leaving 13 bases between them.

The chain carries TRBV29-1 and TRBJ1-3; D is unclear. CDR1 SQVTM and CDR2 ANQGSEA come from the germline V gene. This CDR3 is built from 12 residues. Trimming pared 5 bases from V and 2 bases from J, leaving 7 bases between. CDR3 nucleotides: TGCAGCGTTCGGACCGCTGGAAACACCATATATTTT. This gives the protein CSVRTAGNTIYF.